This section outlines one T cell receptor beta chain sequence together with its context. These data come from a study of PD-L1 blockade in urothelial cancer. Study background: Administration of atezolizumab to patients began in the mid-2010s, at 1,200 mg intravenously every 3 weeks. Blood analyses occurred 3 weeks (second dose) and 6 weeks post treatment start.

Assay: immunoSEQ multiplex PCR; the TCRdb copy retains only in-frame clones and omits some. The sample holds about 30,000 clones, around 89% seen once. Time point here: peripheral blood 6 weeks after treatment start. This CDR3 is built from 15 residues. Germline lookup yields CDR1 SSHAT and CDR2 FNYEAQ (reference sequence). Losses at the gene ends were 1 base for V and 4 bases for J; bases not matched to a gene: 3. The chain is built from TRBV7-7 and TRBJ2-5; 10 bases map to TRBD2. The starting material was PBMCs, obtained around atezolizumab (anti-PD-L1) treatment. This receptor was obtained from an older man with urothelial cancer. The CDR3 sequence: CASSLGAGGRETQYF. DNA of the CDR3: TGTGCCAGCAGCTTAGGAGCGGGAGGGCGAGAGACCCAGTACTTC.